This TCR beta chain was recovered during a study of CD8+ T cells in alopecia areata. Overall study results and limits: Clonality in lesional scalp, especially alopecia totalis/universalis, exceeded that of normal scalp. Expanded CD8+ clones among the top 100, and scalp clonality, were significantly decreased by tofacitinib. Researchers reported that TCR sharing among patients proved less clear than in mice, possibly HLA-linked.

RNA extraction and reverse transcription yielded cDNA as sequencing template. This table comes from immunoSEQ multiplex PCR, and its TCRdb copy is limited to in-frame clones, with some not included. The table records 110,000 or so clones, less than 70% of them present only once. This clone was seen a few times. The antigen is undetermined. This CDR3 region has 14 residues. Trimming removed 2 bases from V and 4 bases from J, with 9 bases in between. The germline CDR1 and CDR2 sequences are MNHEY and SVGAGI. Treatment reported: oral pan-JAK inhibitor, 5-10 mg twice daily. The chain has TRBV6-5 and TRBJ1-3, with D possibly TRBD1 on 6 matching bases. The material was CD4+ T cells sorted from blood, obtained at week 24, from a patient treated with tofacitinib. The clonotype was recovered from a human donor with alopecia areata. CDR3: CASSYGQGGNTIYF. CDR3 nucleotide sequence: TGTGCCAGCAGTTACGGGCAGGGGGGAAACACCATATATTTT.